This T cell receptor beta chain was captured in a study of blood T cell repertoires in COVID-19. There are 15 residues in the CDR3. V shed 0 bases, J shed 7 bases, and the junction held 5 bases outside the gene matches. Per germline, CDR1 MGHRA and CDR2 YSYEKL. Original processing notes: Quantification of nucleated cells was approximated via reference gene primer amplification. Generated by immunoSEQ multiplex PCR, the TCRdb table keeps only in-frame clones and is missing some. That table is the source of V, J and clone size, and D and trimming were worked out from the DNA. The data contain roughly 160,000 clones, around 80% of them seen just once; the ten biggest clones take up 12%. The study drew participants aged about 18 to 89 years from about two dozen US areas. Participant-given clinical history determined each cohort assignment. Symptom resolution, clearance, or two negative PCRs marked donors in Cohort 3 as recovered.

Sequencing was carried out using PBMCs or T cells enriched from blood (not recorded which). The receptor was isolated from a man aged 50-59 years who had recovered from COVID-19. The chain carries TRBV4-1 and TRBJ2-1, with 8 bases identical to TRBD1. CDR3 protein: CASSQEATGGNEQFF. DNA of the CDR3: TGCGCCAGCAGCCAAGAGGCTACAGGGGGGAATGAGCAGTTCTTC.